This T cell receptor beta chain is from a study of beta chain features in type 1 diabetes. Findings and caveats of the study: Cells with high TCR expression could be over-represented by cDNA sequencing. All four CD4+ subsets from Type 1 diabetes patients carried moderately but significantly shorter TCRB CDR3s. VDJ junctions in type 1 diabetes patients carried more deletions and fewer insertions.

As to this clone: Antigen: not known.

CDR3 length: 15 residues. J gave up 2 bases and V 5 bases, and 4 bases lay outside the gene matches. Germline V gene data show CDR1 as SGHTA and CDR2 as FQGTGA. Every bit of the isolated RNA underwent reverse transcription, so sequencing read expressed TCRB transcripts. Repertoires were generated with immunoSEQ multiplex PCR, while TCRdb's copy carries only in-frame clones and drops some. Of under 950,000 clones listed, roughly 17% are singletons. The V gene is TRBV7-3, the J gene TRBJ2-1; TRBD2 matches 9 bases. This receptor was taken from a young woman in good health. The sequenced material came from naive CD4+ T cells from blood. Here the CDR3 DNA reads TGTGCCAGCAGCCACGTAGCGGGAGCCTACAATGAGCAGTTCTTC. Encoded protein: CASSHVAGAYNEQFF.